This T cell receptor beta chain was captured in a study of T cell repertoires in cytomegalovirus infection. Across the study: Newly reported HLA-C-restricted and thoroughly characterized HLA-B-restricted CMV epitopes were employed. Matching HLA type and CMV infection were both indicated by public TCR beta signatures.

MiXCR, run by TCRdb on the reads, gives a single entry per CDR3 protein. Of around 78,000 distinct CDR3 sequences listed, roughly 25% are singletons. Details on this clonotype: The antigen remains undetermined.

CDR3 size: 16 residues. V shed 0 bases and J 3 bases; nucleotides not matched to a gene: 6. CDR1 and CDR2 from the germline V gene are SGHNT and YYREEE (reference sequence). Overall study findings and caveats: Across the ex vivo response, the dominant clonotypes were HLA-C-restricted CMV-specific TCR beta clonotypes.

This TCR was sampled from a human donor in good health (CMV status not recorded). Some clones in this sample may be carry-over from other donors' samples. The starting material was CD8+ T cells from cultured PBMCs, obtained from culture after CMV antigen stimulation. The V and J genes are TRBV5-4 and TRBJ2-1, with TRBD2 identical over 7 bases. CDR3 protein: CASSLASSSGYNEQFF. The CDR3 coding sequence is TGTGCCAGCAGCTTGGCTTCGTCTAGCGGCTACAATGAGCAGTTCTTC. Full variable domain (rest looked up from reference TRBV5-4 and TRBJ2-1): ETGVTQSPTHLIKTRGQQVTLRCSSQSGHNTVSWYQQALGQGPQFIFQYYREEENGRGNFPPRFSGLQFPNYSSELNVNALELDDSALYLCASSLASSSGYNEQFFGPGTRLTVL.